This TCR beta chain was profiled in a study of shared clonotypes between healthy human individuals. Findings and limits, study-wide: Estimated clonotype richness was generally higher in naive than memory subsets.

As regards this clone: Its matching antigen is unknown.

Sequenced by immunoSEQ multiplex PCR; TCRdb stores in-frame clones only, minus some. The sample lists approximately 530,000 clones, 90% to 96% occurring once. In germline, CDR1 is SGHTA, CDR2 FQGNSA. The CDR3 totals 15 residues. J gave up 3 bases and V 5 bases, and 10 bases lay outside the gene matches. The J gene is TRBJ2-7, the V gene TRBV7-2, with TRBD1 matching over 7 bases. The receptor was isolated from a woman aged 30 to 39 in good health. The sequencing input was naive CD4+ T cells sorted from blood. Subset described: CD45RA+ positively selected. This chain's CDR3 is CASSPGLGTDYEQYF. Written as DNA, the CDR3 is TGTGCCAGCAGCCCCGGTTTGGGGACAGACTACGAGCAGTACTTC.